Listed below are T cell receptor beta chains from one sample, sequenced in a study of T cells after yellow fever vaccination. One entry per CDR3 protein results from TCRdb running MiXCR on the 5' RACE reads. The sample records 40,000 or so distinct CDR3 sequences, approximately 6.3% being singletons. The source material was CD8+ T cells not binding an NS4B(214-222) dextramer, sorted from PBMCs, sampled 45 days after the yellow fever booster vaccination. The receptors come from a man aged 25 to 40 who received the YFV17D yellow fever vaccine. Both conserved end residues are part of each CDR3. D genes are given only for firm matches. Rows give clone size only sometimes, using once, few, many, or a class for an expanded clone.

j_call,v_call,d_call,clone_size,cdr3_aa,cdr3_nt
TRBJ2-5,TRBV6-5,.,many,CASSSRGETQYF,TGTGCCAGCAGCAGTAGGGGAGAGACCCAGTACTTC
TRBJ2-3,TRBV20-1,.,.,CSAIRPADTQYF,TGCAGTGCTATTAGACCCGCAGATACGCAGTATTTT
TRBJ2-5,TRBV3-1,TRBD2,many,CASSQGLAGVWGQETQYF,TGTGCCAGCAGCCAAGGACTAGCGGGAGTATGGGGCCAAGAGACCCAGTACTTC
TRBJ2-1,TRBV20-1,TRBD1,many,CSARDLRQGYLSLAYNEQFF,TGCAGTGCTAGAGATCTGCGACAGGGGTATCTATCCTTGGCCTACAATGAGCAGTTCTTC
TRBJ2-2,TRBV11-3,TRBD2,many,CASSQRSGRGTGELFF,TGTGCCAGCAGCCAAAGAAGCGGGAGGGGGACCGGGGAGCTGTTTTTT
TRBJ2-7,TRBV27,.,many,CASPHTPHEQYF,TGTGCCAGCCCTCATACCCCCCACGAGCAGTACTTC
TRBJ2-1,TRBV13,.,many,CASSLVLAGNEQFF,TGTGCCAGCAGCTTAGTTCTAGCCGGCAATGAGCAGTTCTTC
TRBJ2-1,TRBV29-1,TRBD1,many,CSVPGTGGLADEQFF,TGCAGCGTCCCTGGGACAGGGGGCTTGGCGGATGAGCAGTTCTTC
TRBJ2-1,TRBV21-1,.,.,CASSQEQAGGPRNEQFF,TGTGCCAGCAGCCAAGAGCAGGCGGGAGGGCCTCGCAATGAGCAGTTCTTC
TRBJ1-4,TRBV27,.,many,CASSLTGGTNEKLFF,TGTGCCAGCAGCCTAACGGGGGGTACTAATGAAAAACTGTTTTTT
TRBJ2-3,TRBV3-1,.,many,CASSQFSAGLDTQYF,TGTGCCAGCAGCCAATTTTCGGCAGGCTTGGATACGCAGTATTTT
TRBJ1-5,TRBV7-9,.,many,CASQDWNQPQHF,TGTGCCAGTCAGGACTGGAATCAGCCCCAGCATTTT
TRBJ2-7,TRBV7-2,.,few,CASSPVSGYEQYF,TGTGCCAGCAGCCCCGTGAGCGGCTACGAGCAGTACTTC
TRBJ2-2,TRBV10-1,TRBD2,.,CASALAENTGELFF,TGCGCCAGCGCACTAGCGGAGAACACCGGGGAGCTGTTTTTT
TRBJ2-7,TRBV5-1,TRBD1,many,CASSLEGTGGYEQYF,TGCGCCAGCAGCTTGGAAGGGACAGGGGGCTACGAGCAGTACTTC
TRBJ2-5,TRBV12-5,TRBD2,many,CASGGTSEVETQYF,TGTGCTAGTGGCGGGACTAGCGAGGTTGAGACCCAGTACTTC
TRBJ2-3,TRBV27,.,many,CASHHGDTQYF,TGTGCCAGTCACCATGGGGATACGCAGTATTTT
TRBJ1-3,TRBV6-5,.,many,CASSSLTSGNTIYF,TGTGCCAGCAGTTCTTTGACCTCTGGAAACACCATATATTTT
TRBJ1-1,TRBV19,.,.,CASSGRPNEAFF,TGTGCCAGTAGTGGAAGACCGAATGAAGCTTTCTTT
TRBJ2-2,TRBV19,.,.,CASRPGGIGELFF,TGTGCCAGTAGGCCAGGTGGAATCGGGGAGCTGTTTTTT
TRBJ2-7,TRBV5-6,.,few,CASSIGGQDFYEQYF,TGTGCCAGCAGCATAGGAGGGCAGGATTTCTACGAGCAGTACTTC
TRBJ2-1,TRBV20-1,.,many,CSASLVYNEQFF,TGCAGTGCTAGTTTAGTTTACAATGAGCAGTTCTTC
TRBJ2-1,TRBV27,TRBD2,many,CASSLVAGGPNEQFF,TGTGCCAGCAGTTTGGTAGCGGGAGGGCCCAATGAGCAGTTCTTC
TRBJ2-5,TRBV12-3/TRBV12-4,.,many,CASSLTEEETQYF,TGTGCCAGCAGTTTAACGGAGGAAGAGACCCAGTACTTC
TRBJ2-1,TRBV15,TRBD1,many,CATSRDRTGENEQFF,TGTGCCACCAGCAGAGATCGCACAGGGGAGAATGAGCAGTTCTTC
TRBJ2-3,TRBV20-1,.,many,CSARVRRDATDTQYF,TGCAGTGCTAGAGTAAGGAGGGATGCCACAGATACGCAGTATTTT
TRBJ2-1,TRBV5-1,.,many,CASSLDSSNEQFF,TGCGCCAGCAGCTTGGACTCCTCAAATGAGCAGTTCTTC
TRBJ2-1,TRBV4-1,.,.,CASSQDPLAVYNEQFF,TGCGCCAGCAGCCAAGATCCACTAGCAGTATACAATGAGCAGTTCTTC
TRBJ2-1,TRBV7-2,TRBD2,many,CASTVAGVNEQFF,TGTGCCAGCACGGTAGCGGGAGTGAATGAGCAGTTCTTC
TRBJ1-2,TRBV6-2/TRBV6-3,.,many,CASSYNARGEANYGYTF,TGTGCCAGCAGTTACAACGCCCGGGGGGAAGCTAACTATGGCTACACCTTC
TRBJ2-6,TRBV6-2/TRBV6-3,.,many,CASSSLLGSAGANVLTF,TGTGCCAGCAGTTCCCTCTTAGGGTCCGCTGGGGCCAACGTCCTGACTTTC
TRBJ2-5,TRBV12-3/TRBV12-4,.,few,CASSPGALQETQYF,TGTGCCAGCAGTCCAGGGGCGCTGCAAGAGACCCAGTACTTC
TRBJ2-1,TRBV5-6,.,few,CASSFGSSYNEQFF,TGTGCCAGCAGCTTCGGTAGCTCCTACAATGAGCAGTTCTTC
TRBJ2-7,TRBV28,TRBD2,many,CASSFLAGVGYEQYF,TGTGCCAGCAGTTTCCTAGCGGGAGTGGGCTACGAGCAGTACTTC
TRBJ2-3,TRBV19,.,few,CASSMSSSTDTQYF,TGTGCCAGTAGTATGTCTTCGAGCACAGATACGCAGTATTTT
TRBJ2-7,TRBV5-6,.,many,CASSDAYEQYF,TGTGCCAGCAGCGATGCCTACGAGCAGTACTTC
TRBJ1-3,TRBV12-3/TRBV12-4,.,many,CASSHSGNTIYF,TGTGCCAGCAGTCACTCTGGAAACACCATATATTTT
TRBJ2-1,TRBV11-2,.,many,CASSLVPSSPHEQFF,TGTGCCAGCAGCTTAGTTCCCAGTAGTCCCCATGAGCAGTTCTTC
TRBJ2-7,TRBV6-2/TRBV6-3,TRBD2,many,CASTRGRSYEQYF,TGTGCCAGCACTCGCGGGAGGTCCTACGAGCAGTACTTC
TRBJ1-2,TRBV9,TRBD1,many,CASSDPGTGGLASGYGYTF,TGTGCCAGCAGTGACCCCGGGACAGGGGGTTTGGCGTCCGGCTATGGCTACACCTTC
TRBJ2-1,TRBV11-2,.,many,CASSHSGLDNEQFF,TGTGCCAGCAGCCACAGCGGCTTAGACAATGAGCAGTTCTTC
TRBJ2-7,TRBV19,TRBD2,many,CATRTSGNYEQYF,TGTGCCACGAGGACTAGCGGGAACTACGAGCAGTACTTC
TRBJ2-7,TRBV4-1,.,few,CASSPVVGGMPYEQYF,TGCGCCAGCAGCCCAGTCGTCGGGGGCATGCCCTACGAGCAGTACTTC
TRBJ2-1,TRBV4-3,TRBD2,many,CASSQDTPLAGDRNEQFF,TGCGCCAGCAGCCAAGATACCCCACTAGCGGGAGATAGAAATGAGCAGTTCTTC